A selection of T cell receptor beta chains follows, all from one sample in a study of blood T cell repertoires in COVID-19. Sequenced by immunoSEQ multiplex PCR; TCRdb stores in-frame clones only, minus some. This table holds almost 400,000 clones, 87% found once. Sequenced: peripheral blood. All receptors come from a woman aged 60-75 years with COVID-19, enrolled during active disease. The CDR3 runs from the conserved cysteine through the conserved F or W. D genes are given only for firm matches. Expanded clones are given a class, and other clones once, few, many or no size at all.

>.|TRBJ1-5|TRBV27|.
TGTGCCAGCAGTTCGTCAGGCAATCAGCCCCAGCATTTT
CASSSSGNQPQHF
>few|TRBJ1-5|TRBV5-1|TRBD1
TGCGCCAGCAGCTTGGAGGGGGCGAGCAATCAGCCCCAGCATTTT
CASSLEGASNQPQHF
>.|TRBJ2-3|TRBV28|.
TGTGCCAGCAGTTCAACAGGGACTATGGGAACTAGCACAGATACGCAGTATTTT
CASSSTGTMGTSTDTQYF
>.|TRBJ1-1|TRBV12-3/TRBV12-4|TRBD1
TGTGCCAACGATTTAACAGGGGGCACTGAAGCTTTCTTT
CANDLTGGTEAFF
>.|TRBJ2-2|TRBV7-6|TRBD1
TGTGCCAGCAGCTCTAGGCGGACAGGGCGCACCGGGGAGCTGTTTTTT
CASSSRRTGRTGELFF
>.|TRBJ1-1|TRBV7-6|TRBD1
TGTGCCAGCAGCTTAGAGAGAGGGGGCGTAACTGAAGCTTTCTTT
CASSLERGGVTEAFF
>.|TRBJ1-6|TRBV7-3|.
TGTGCCAGCAGCTTAGAGCATAATTCACCCCTCCACTTT
CASSLEHNSPLHF
>.|TRBJ1-1|TRBV5-4|.
TGTAACTCCGGGAGGGGAGGAATCATGAACACTGAAGCTTTCTTT
CNSGRGGIMNTEAFF
>.|TRBJ2-2|TRBV13|TRBD1
TGTGCCAGCAGCTTGGGACAGGGGGCGAACACCGGGGAGCTGTTTTTT
CASSLGQGANTGELFF
>.|TRBJ2-5|TRBV15|.
TGTGCCACCAGCAGAGGCGGGGCCGCGCCAGAGACCCAGTACTTC
CATSRGGAAPETQYF
>once|TRBJ2-3|TRBV4-2|.
TGTGCCAGCGAAATGAGGGCTGGGAGCACAGATACGCAGTATTTT
CASEMRAGSTDTQYF
>.|TRBJ2-2|TRBV6-5|.
TGTGCCAGCAGTTTCCAGGCTACCGGGGAGCTGTTTTTT
CASSFQATGELFF
>.|TRBJ2-3|TRBV6-4|TRBD2
TGTGCCAGCAGCTTGAGCGGGGCCACAGATACGCAGTATTTT
CASSLSGATDTQYF
>.|TRBJ2-2|TRBV5-5|.
TGTGCCAGCAACCTAGAGAACACCGGGGAGCTGTTTTTT
CASNLENTGELFF
>.|TRBJ1-2|TRBV2|.
TGTGCCAGCAGCCCCCTTGCCAGCGTCCATGGCTACACCTTC
CASSPLASVHGYTF
>.|TRBJ2-7|TRBV3-1/TRBV3-2|.
TGTGCCAGCAGCCAAGAACAGGTTCTTATACTAAACTACGAGCAGTACTTC
CASSQEQVLILNYEQYF
>.|TRBJ2-6|TRBV12-5|.
TGTGCTAGTGGTTTGTCGGGCGGGTCTGGGGCCAACGTCCTGACTTTC
CASGLSGGSGANVLTF
>.|TRBJ1-5|TRBV6-5|TRBD1
TGTGCCAGCAGCCCCAGGGGGCGCAATCAGCCCCAGCATTTT
CASSPRGRNQPQHF
>.|TRBJ2-7|TRBV20-1|.
TGCAGTGCTAGAGGTCAGCAGGTGCAGTACTTC
CSARGQQVQYF
>.|TRBJ2-7|TRBV12-3/TRBV12-4|.
TGTGCCAGCAGTTTTGGTCGGAGATACGAGCAGTACTTC
CASSFGRRYEQYF
>.|TRBJ1-1|TRBV6-1|.
TGTGCCAGCAGTGCCTGGGACACTAACATGAACACTGAAGCTTTCTTT
CASSAWDTNMNTEAFF
>.|TRBJ1-2|TRBV10-3|TRBD1
TGTGCCATCAGTGACCAGACAGGGGACTATGGCTACACCTTC
CAISDQTGDYGYTF
>.|TRBJ2-5|TRBV5-1|.
TGCGCCAGCAGCTTGGGACTGCAAGAGACCCAGTACTTC
CASSLGLQETQYF
>.|TRBJ1-2|TRBV2|.
TGTGCCAGCAGTGAAGGCGTGGTTGACTACACCTTC
CASSEGVVDYTF
>.|TRBJ2-7|TRBV7-9|TRBD2
TGTGCCAGCAGCCGGGGTAGCGGGGCTTCCTACGAGCAGTACTTC
CASSRGSGASYEQYF
>.|TRBJ2-7|TRBV2|TRBD2
TGTGCCAGCAGTGAAGGGCACCCGGGAGGCGAGCAGTACTTC
CASSEGHPGGEQYF
>once|TRBJ2-7|TRBV19|TRBD1
TGTGCCAGTACCAGGGGGACAGGGGGCGAGCAGTACTTC
CASTRGTGGEQYF
>.|TRBJ1-2|TRBV7-9|TRBD1
TGTGCCAGCAGCCCTCCAGGGGGGAGCTATGGCTACACCTTC
CASSPPGGSYGYTF
>.|TRBJ2-2|TRBV9|.
TGTGCCAGCAGCGTAAGCAGGGGAAACGGGGAGCTGTTTTTT
CASSVSRGNGELFF